The 18 T cell receptor beta chains below were found in one sample sequenced in a study of cytomegalovirus exposure and HLA in healthy donors (dated by TCRdb to the late 2010s). The method behind the library was the immunoSEQ multiplex PCR assay. For the multiplex PCR, a mixture combining 60 forward primers for TCR Vbeta segments and 13 reverse primers for TCR Jbeta segments was used. TCRdb re-hosts the immuneACCESS table, in-frame sequences only. Its copies lack some clones; in the studies checked, an unresolved V gene accounts for under half of them, and the cause for the rest is not known. Counted in this sample were about 41,000 clones; 81% of them appeared once. The top ten clonotypes cover roughly 2.5% of the sample. The source material was PBMCs. The receptor set was obtained from a man aged 45-65 years in good health and CMV-seronegative.

This clone was recorded a few times. The CDR3 reads CASSEEQGALEQYF. The CDR3 nucleotides read TGTGCCAGCAGTGAGGAGCAGGGGGCGCTGGAGCAGTACTTC. The V gene is TRBV2, the J gene TRBJ2-7, with TRBD1 matching 8 bases. This CDR3 has 14 residues. From germline, CDR1 is SNHLY and CDR2 FYNNEI. With 3 bases clipped from V and 7 bases from J, the junction kept 8 bases outside the gene matches. Looking up the rest from reference TRBV2 and TRBJ2-7 gives the full variable domain: EPEVTQTPSHQVTQMGQEVILRCVPISNHLYFYWYRQILGQKVEFLVSFYNNEISEKSEIFDDQFSVERPDGSNFTLKIRSTKLEDSAMYFCASSEEQGALEQYFGPGTRLTVT.

This clone was recorded a few times. V usage is TRBV5-5 and J usage is TRBJ2-7; D not certain. Germline-derived CDR1 and CDR2 are SGHKS and YYEKEE (reference sequence). Deletions cut 6 bases from V and 2 bases from J, with 30 bases between. This CDR3 contains 19 residues. CDR3 region: CASNPSRTVDWRSPYEQYF. The CDR3 DNA follows: TGTGCCAGCAACCCCTCCCGCACTGTCGACTGGCGGAGCCCCTACGAGCAGTACTTC.

This clone was seen a handful of times. The chain uses TRBV7-2 and TRBJ1-5; TRBD1 matches at 9 bases. Germline V gene data show CDR1 as SGHTA and CDR2 as FQGNSA. The CDR3 runs to 15 residues. V lost 5 bases and J lost 5; bases outside the gene matches: 7. CDR3 nucleotides: TGTGCCAGCAGCCCCGGGACAGGGTATTATCAGCCCCAGCATTTT. Translated: CASSPGTGYYQPQHF.

The genes are TRBV25-1 and TRBJ2-5; no clear D. V shed 5 bases and J shed 5 bases, with 15 bases lying between them. The germline V gene encodes CDR1 MGHDK and CDR2 SYGVNS. There are 14 residues in the CDR3. The CDR3 sequence: CASSSLGFGETQYF. CDR3 coding DNA: TGTGCCAGCAGTTCCCTCGGGTTTGGGGAGACCCAGTACTTC.

This clone turned up a few times. The chain recombines TRBV28 with TRBJ1-1; D may be TRBD1 (6 bases). Trimming took 2 bases from V and 10 from J, leaving 14 bases between them. CDR3 length equals 13 residues. Germline V gene sequence: CDR1 MDHEN, CDR2 SYDVKM. Written as DNA, the CDR3 is TGTGCCAGCAGTTTAGAGGGGGAATCTGGAGCTTTCTTT. Its translation: CASSLEGESGAFF.

This clone was seen only once. V and J are TRBV30 and TRBJ1-2, with TRBD1 identical over 9 bases. Trimming cost V 3 bases and J 3 bases; bases outside gene matches: 5. Germline loops: CDR1 GTSNPN, CDR2 SVGIG (reference sequence). The CDR3 loop spans 14 amino acids. CDR3 bases: TGTGCCTGGAGGGGACAGGGATGGGACTATGGCTACACCTTC. Residues: CAWRGQGWDYGYTF. Using reference TRBV30 and TRBJ1-2 for the parts outside the CDR3, the full variable domain is SQTIHQWPATLVQPVGSPLSLECTVEGTSNPNLYWYRQAAGRGLQLLFYSVGIGQISSEVPQNLSASRPQDRQFILSSKKLLLSDSGFYLCAWRGQGWDYGYTFGSGTRLTVV.

The V and J genes are TRBV4-3 and TRBJ1-1, with 8 bases matching TRBD1. The CDR3 runs 15 residues. The J segment lost 2 bases and the V segment lost 1 base, leaving 3 bases of the junction unmatched. Per the germline V gene, CDR1 is LGHNA and CDR2 is YSLEER. As DNA, the CDR3 is TGCGCCAGCAGCCAAGGGACAGGGAGCAACACTGAAGCTTTCTTT. Protein product: CASSQGTGSNTEAFF.

This clone was detected only once. The V call is TRBV5-1, the J call TRBJ1-1; TRBD1 agrees at 9 bases. The junction had 5 bases not matched to a gene; V was cut back by 4 bases and J by 4 bases. CDR3 length: 14 amino acids. The germline V gene has CDR1 SGHRS and CDR2 YFSETQ. Written as DNA, the CDR3 is TGCGCCAGCAGCAGAGCGACAGGGGGCACTGAAGCTTTCTTT. Its protein product is CASSRATGGTEAFF.

The J gene is TRBJ2-7, the V gene TRBV7-2; TRBD2 is a possible D gene (5 bases). This CDR3 has 14 amino acids. Germline V CDR1 and CDR2: SGHTA, FQGNSA. Deletions cut 3 bases from V and 3 bases from J, with 12 bases between. CDR3 protein: CASSFGGADYEQYF. The CDR3 DNA reads TGTGCCAGCAGCTTTGGTGGAGCGGACTACGAGCAGTACTTC.

This sequence joins TRBV6-1 and TRBJ2-1; the match to TRBD2 covers 8 bases. Germline assignment: CDR1 MNHNS and CDR2 SASEGT. V lost 6 bases to trimming and J lost 2 bases; unmatched junction nucleotides: 3. There are 14 residues in the CDR3. The CDR3: CASRRGATYNEQFF. CDR3 coding DNA: TGTGCCAGCAGGCGGGGGGCGACCTACAATGAGCAGTTCTTC.

The chain employs TRBV4-1 and TRBJ1-2; possibly TRBD1 for D (6 bases). Germline loops: CDR1 MGHRA, CDR2 YSYEKL. V gave up 6 bases and J gave up 1 base, with 15 bases separating them. The CDR3 is 15 residues long. The chain's CDR3 is CASRDRTGHNYGYTF. CDR3 in DNA: TGCGCCAGCAGAGACAGGACGGGGCATAACTATGGCTACACCTTC.

About this clone itself: The junction differs from germline at one of its ends, possibly a read error. The chain is built from TRBV7-9 and TRBJ2-3; the D is unclear. Germline CDR1 is SEHNR and CDR2 is FQNEAQ (reference sequence). The CDR3 has 13 residues. This CDR3 is CSSISPQLDTQYF. CDR3 sequence (DNA): TGTTCCAGCATCTCTCCTCAGTTGGATACGCAGTATTTT.

This rearrangement joins TRBV6-5 to TRBJ1-1; no firm D call. V was pared by 7 bases and J by 6 bases, with 15 bases between. The CDR3 sequence is 13 residues long. Per the germline V gene, CDR1 is MNHEY and CDR2 is SVGAGI. The CDR3: CASTTSGSPEAFF. The CDR3 DNA sequence: TGTGCCAGCACCACCTCGGGGAGCCCTGAAGCTTTCTTT.

The chain carries TRBV5-1 and TRBJ2-2, with D tentatively TRBD1 (6 bases). Germline CDR1 SGHRS, CDR2 YFSETQ. Trimming removed 0 bases from V and 2 bases from J, with 8 bases in between. The CDR3 loop spans 15 amino acids. The CDR3 DNA sequence: TGCGCCAGCAGCTTGGGACAGGATAACACCGGGGAGCTGTTTTTT. It encodes CASSLGQDNTGELFF. Full variable domain (missing parts from reference TRBV5-1 and TRBJ2-2): KAGVTQTPRYLIKTRGQQVTLSCSPISGHRSVSWYQQTPGQGLQFLFEYFSETQRNKGNFPGRFSGRQFSNSRSEMNVSTLELGDSALYLCASSLGQDNTGELFFGEGSRLTVL.

CDR3 loop: CASSLTPGQGIGNQPQHF. The CDR3 nucleotides read TGTGCCAGCAGCTTAACTCCGGGACAGGGGATTGGCAATCAGCCCCAGCATTTT. The V and J genes are TRBV7-8 and TRBJ1-5; 10 nucleotides match TRBD1. Germline V gene sequence: CDR1 SGHVS, CDR2 FQNEAQ. This CDR3 is built from 18 residues. The ends lost 2 bases at V and 2 bases at J; junction bases unmatched: 9.

This clone was picked up one time. The genes are TRBV7-6 and TRBJ2-1, with TRBD1 matching 8 bases. V shed 4 bases, J shed 5 bases, and the junction held 7 bases outside the gene matches. The CDR3 spans 15 residues. CDR1 is SGHVS and CDR2 is FNYEAQ in the germline V gene. This CDR3 is CASSSSGGRNNEQFF. The CDR3 coding sequence is TGTGCCAGCAGCTCTTCAGGGGGCCGAAACAATGAGCAGTTCTTC.

This chain links TRBV6-6 with TRBJ2-7, with D uncertain. CDR1 is MNHNY and CDR2 is SVGAGI in the germline V gene (reference sequence). The CDR3 has 14 residues. V was clipped by 7 bases and J by 0 bases, with 13 bases between them. The CDR3 loop reads CASKSGSHSYEQYF. The CDR3, as DNA: TGTGCCAGCAAATCCGGGTCCCACTCCTACGAGCAGTACTTC.

This clone was observed a single time. CDR3: CASREGTGAGYGYTF. The DNA of the CDR3 is TGTGCCAGCAGAGAGGGGACAGGTGCCGGCTATGGCTACACCTTC. The chain employs TRBV6-1 and TRBJ1-2; 8 bases agree with TRBD1. Germline values: CDR1 MNHNS, CDR2 SASEGT. There are 15 residues in the CDR3. Trimming cost V 6 bases and J 4 bases; bases outside gene matches: 10.